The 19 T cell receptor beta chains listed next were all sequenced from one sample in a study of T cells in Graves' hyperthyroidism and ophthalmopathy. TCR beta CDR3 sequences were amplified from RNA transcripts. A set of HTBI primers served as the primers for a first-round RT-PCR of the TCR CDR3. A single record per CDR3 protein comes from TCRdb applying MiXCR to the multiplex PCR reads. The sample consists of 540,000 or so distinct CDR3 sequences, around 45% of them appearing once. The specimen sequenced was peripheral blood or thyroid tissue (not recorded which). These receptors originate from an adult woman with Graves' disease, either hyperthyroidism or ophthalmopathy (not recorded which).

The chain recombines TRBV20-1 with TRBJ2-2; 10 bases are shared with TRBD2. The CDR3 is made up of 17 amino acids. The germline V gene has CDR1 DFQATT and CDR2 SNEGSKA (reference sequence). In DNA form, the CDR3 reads TGCTCAAGCGGGGGGGAAGGGCCGTCTCCGAACACCGGGGAGCTGTTTTTT. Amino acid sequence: CSSGGEGPSPNTGELFF.

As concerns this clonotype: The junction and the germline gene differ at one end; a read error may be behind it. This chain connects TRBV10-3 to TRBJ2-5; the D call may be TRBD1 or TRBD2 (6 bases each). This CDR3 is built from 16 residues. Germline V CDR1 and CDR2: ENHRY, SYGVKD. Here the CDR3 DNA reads TGTGCCATCAGTGAGTCAGGCAGGGGAGGAAGAGAGGCCCAGTACTTC. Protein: CAISESGRGGREAQYF.

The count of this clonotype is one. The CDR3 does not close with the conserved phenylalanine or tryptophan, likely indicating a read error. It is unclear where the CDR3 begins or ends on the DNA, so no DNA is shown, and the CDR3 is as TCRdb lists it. CDR3: CATSDGRGRTGGP. The chain links TRBV24-1 to TRBJ2-6; TRBD2 is the table's D call and was not checked against the DNA. From its first to its last residue, the CDR3 has 13 amino acids. Germline V gene sequence: CDR1 KGHDR, CDR2 SFDVKD.

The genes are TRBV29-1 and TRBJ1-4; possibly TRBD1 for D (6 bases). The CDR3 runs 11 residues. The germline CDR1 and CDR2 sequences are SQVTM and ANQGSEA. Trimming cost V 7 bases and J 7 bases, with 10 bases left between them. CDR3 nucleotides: TGCAGCGCAGGGGCGCGTGAAAAACTGTTTTTT. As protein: CSAGAREKLFF.

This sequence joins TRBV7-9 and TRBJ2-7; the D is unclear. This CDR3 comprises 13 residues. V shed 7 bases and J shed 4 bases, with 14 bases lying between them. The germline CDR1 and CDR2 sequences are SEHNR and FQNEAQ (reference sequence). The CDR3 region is CASILRLSYEQYF. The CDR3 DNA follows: TGTGCCAGCATTTTGCGTCTCAGTTACGAGCAGTACTTC.

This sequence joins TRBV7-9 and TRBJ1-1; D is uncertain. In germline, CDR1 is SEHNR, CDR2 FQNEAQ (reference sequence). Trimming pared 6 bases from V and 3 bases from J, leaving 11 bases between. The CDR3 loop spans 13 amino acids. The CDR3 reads CASRDLTDTEAFF. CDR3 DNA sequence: TGTGCCAGCAGGGACTTAACAGACACTGAAGCTTTCTTT.

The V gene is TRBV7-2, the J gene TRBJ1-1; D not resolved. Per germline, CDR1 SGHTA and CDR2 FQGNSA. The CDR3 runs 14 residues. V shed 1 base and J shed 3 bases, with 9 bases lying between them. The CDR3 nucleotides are TGTGCCAGCAGCTTAGGGAGAAGAGACACTGAAGCTTTCTTT. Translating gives CASSLGRRDTEAFF.

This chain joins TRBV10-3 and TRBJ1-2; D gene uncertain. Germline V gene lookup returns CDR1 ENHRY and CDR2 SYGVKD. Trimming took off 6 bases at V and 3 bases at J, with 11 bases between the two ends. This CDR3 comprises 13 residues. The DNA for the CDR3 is TGTGCCATCAGGGACGGAAAATACTATGGCTACACCTTC. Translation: CAIRDGKYYGYTF.

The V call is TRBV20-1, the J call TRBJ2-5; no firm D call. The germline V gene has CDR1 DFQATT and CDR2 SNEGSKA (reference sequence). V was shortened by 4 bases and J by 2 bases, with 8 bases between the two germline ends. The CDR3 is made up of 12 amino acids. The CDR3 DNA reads TGCAGTGCTATGGAAGGGCAAGAGACCCAGTACTTC. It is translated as CSAMEGQETQYF.

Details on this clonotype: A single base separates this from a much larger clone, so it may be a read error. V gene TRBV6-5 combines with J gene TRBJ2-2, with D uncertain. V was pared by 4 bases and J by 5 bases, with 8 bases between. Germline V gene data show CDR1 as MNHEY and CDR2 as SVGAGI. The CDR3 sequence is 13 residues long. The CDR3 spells CASSFGWTGELFF. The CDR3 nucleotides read TGTGCCAGCAGTTTTGGGTGGACCGGGGAGCTGTTTTTT.

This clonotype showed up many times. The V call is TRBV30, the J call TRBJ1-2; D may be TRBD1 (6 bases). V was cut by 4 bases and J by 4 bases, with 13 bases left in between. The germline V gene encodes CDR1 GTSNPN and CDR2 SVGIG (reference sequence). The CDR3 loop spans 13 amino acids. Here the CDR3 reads CAWTTGGGYGYTF. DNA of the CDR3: TGTGCCTGGACGACAGGAGGCGGCTATGGCTACACCTTC. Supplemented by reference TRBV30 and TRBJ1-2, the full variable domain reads SQTIHQWPATLVQPVGSPLSLECTVEGTSNPNLYWYRQAAGRGLQLLFYSVGIGQISSEVPQNLSASRPQDRQFILSSKKLLLSDSGFYLCAWTTGGGYGYTFGSGTRLTVV.

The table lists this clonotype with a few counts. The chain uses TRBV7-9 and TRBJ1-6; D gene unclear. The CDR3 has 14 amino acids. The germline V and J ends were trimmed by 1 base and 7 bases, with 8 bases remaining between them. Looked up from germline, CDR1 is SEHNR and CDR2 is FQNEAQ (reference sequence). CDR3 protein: CASSLDLGNSPLHF. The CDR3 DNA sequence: TGTGCCAGCAGCTTAGATCTTGGGAATTCACCCCTCCACTTT.

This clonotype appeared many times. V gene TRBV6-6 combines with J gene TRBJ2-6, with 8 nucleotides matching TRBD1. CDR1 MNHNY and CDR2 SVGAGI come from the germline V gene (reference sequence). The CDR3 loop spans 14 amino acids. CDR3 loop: CGTSGGAGANVLTF. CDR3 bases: TGTGGGACCTCAGGGGGCGCTGGGGCCAACGTCCTGACTTTC.

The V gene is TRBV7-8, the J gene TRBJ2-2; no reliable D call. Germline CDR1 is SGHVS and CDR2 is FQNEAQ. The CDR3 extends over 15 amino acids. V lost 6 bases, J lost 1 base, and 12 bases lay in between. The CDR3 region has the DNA TGTGCCAGCAGTCGTGGCGACCTGAACACCGGGGAGCTGTTTTTT. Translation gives CASSRGDLNTGELFF.

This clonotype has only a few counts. The CDR3 sequence: CSARGFGPLGYF. The CDR3 nucleotides read TGCAGTGCTAGAGGTTTCGGGCCACTGGGGTACTTC. The chain joins TRBV20-1 to TRBJ2-7; D is uncertain. CDR1 is DFQATT, CDR2 SNEGSKA, per germline (reference sequence). CDR3 length equals 12 residues. Trimming removed 1 base from V and 12 bases from J, with 16 bases in between.

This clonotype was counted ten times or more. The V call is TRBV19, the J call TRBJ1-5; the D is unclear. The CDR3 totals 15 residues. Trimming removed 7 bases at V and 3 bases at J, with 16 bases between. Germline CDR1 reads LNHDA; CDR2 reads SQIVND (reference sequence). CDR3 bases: TGTGCCAGTACCCCTGGGGATGTACCCAATCAGCCCCAGCATTTT. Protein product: CASTPGDVPNQPQHF. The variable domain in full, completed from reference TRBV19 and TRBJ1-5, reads DGGITQSPKYLFRKEGQNVTLSCEQNLNHDAMYWYRQDPGQGLRLIYYSQIVNDFQKGDIAEGYSVSREKKESFPLTVTSAQKNPTAFYLCASTPGDVPNQPQHFGDGTRLSIL.

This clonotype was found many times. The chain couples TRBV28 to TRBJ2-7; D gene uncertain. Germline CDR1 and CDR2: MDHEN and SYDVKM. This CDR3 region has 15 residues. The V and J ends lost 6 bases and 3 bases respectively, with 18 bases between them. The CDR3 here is CASSFSGRRFYEQYF. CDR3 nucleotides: TGTGCCAGCAGCTTCTCAGGTCGTAGGTTCTACGAGCAGTACTTC.

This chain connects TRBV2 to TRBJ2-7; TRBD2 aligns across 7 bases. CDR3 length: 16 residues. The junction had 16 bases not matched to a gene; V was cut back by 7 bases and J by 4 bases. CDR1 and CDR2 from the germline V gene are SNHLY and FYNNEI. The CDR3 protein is CASKGSGQAGWYEQYF. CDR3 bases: TGTGCCAGCAAGGGTAGCGGGCAGGCGGGTTGGTACGAGCAGTACTTC.

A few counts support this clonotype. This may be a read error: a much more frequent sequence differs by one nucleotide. The CDR3 DNA is TGTACCAGCAGCTTAACTTCTAATGACGCCAACGTCCTGACTTTC. Residues: CTSSLTSNDANVLTF. The genes are TRBV7-3 and TRBJ2-6; D not certain. CDR1 is SGHTA, CDR2 FQGTGA, per germline. The CDR3 consists of 15 residues.